This T cell receptor beta chain was profiled in a study of CD8 T cells in ankylosing spondylitis. The V end was cut by 0 bases, the J end by 2 bases, with 11 bases between. The germline V gene encodes CDR1 SGHRS and CDR2 YFSETQ. The CDR3 has 15 residues. This clonotype was detected only a few times. Antigen: not known. In making TCR beta libraries, quantitative 5'-RACE with molecular barcodes was used. TCRdb fed the 5' RACE reads into MiXCR, producing one record per CDR3 protein. The table shows around 430,000 distinct CDR3 sequences, with 17% occurring only once. General study points: Within ankylosing spondylitis blood, a TCR beta motif made up of fewer than ten highly homologous variants appeared to be characteristic. Significant enrichment of disease-linked clones was reportedly seen in matched ankylosing spondylitis synovial fluid. Researchers report that disease-linked clones proved CD8+ and relatively rare in peripheral blood. Prior work had noted some motif variants in reactive arthritis blood and synovial fluid.

Sequencing was performed on blood, either unsorted or a sorted T cell fraction (not recorded which). This clonotype originated in a male donor with ankylosing spondylitis. This chain joins TRBV5-1 and TRBJ1-1; no reliable D call. The CDR3 region is CASSLEPGGNTEAFF. CDR3 DNA sequence: TGCGCCAGCAGCTTGGAGCCGGGAGGAAACACTGAAGCTTTCTTT.